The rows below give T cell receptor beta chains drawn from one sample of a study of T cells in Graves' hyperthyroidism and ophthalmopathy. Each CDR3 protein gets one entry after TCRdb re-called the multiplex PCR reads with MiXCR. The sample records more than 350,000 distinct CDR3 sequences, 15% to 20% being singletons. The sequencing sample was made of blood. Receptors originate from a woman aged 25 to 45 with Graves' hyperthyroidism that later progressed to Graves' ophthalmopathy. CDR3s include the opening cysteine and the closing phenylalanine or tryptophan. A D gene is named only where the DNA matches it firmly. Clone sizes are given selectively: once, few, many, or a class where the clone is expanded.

TGTGCCAGCAGTTTTAACAGGGTCTCGGGGTATGGCTACACCTTC	CASSFNRVSGYGYTF	15	.	many	TRBV12-3/TRBV12-4	TRBJ1-2
TGCAGCGTCATGGGAGGGACGCGGTACGAGCAGTACTTC	CSVMGGTRYEQYF	13	TRBD2	many	TRBV29-1	TRBJ2-7
TGTGCCAGTCGGACTAGGTCGAGCGCAGATACGCAGTATTTT	CASRTRSSADTQYF	14	TRBD2	many	TRBV19	TRBJ2-3
TGTGCCAGCAAGGGTACAAGCAATCAGCCCCAGCATTTT	CASKGTSNQPQHF	13	.	many	TRBV2	TRBJ1-5
TGTGCCTGGAATCGGGATCATGGCTACACCTTC	CAWNRDHGYTF	11	.	many	TRBV30	TRBJ1-2
TGTGCCAGCCGGTCGACAGGGGATCCCGCTAATGAAAAACTGTTTTTT	CASRSTGDPANEKLFF	16	TRBD1	many	TRBV12-3/TRBV12-4	TRBJ1-4
TGTGCCAGCAGCCCGAGTGGGACTAGCGGACTTTATGATACGCAGTATTTT	CASSPSGTSGLYDTQYF	17	TRBD2	many	TRBV27	TRBJ2-3
TGTGCCAGCTCACCAGGTTCAGGGACGGGAAACATTCAGTACTTC	CASSPGSGTGNIQYF	15	.	.	TRBV18	TRBJ2-4
TGTGCCACCGGGGGCGCCCATAATGAAAAACTGTTTTTT	CATGGAHNEKLFF	13	.	.	TRBV28	TRBJ1-4
TGTGCCAGCAGCTTGGTGAAAAAACTGTTTTTT	CASSLVKKLFF	11	.	once	TRBV7-9	TRBJ1-4
TGTGCCTGGAGTGGGTACAGATCCGAGCAGTACTTC	CAWSGYRSEQYF	12	.	many	TRBV30	TRBJ2-7